This T cell receptor (beta chain) was profiled in a study of T-cell reconstitution after alpha-beta-depleted transplantation in children. Whole-study results and caveats: Roughly two months post-transplant, alpha-beta T cells reportedly originated from several hundred graft clones that had expanded. Once a year had passed after transplant, T-cell counts and diversity came mostly from newly produced T cells.

A few counts support this clonotype. As yet, its antigen is unknown. Unique molecular identifiers were used in preparing the TCRbeta library. TCRdb itself ran the PCR reads through MiXCR, one entry per CDR3 protein. The sample records hundreds of thousands of distinct CDR3 sequences, roughly 7.8% being singletons. The specimen comprised peripheral blood, sampled 360 days after TCRalphabeta/CD19-depleted stem cell transplant. This sequence was found in a female patient aged 2-9 years who had a stem cell transplant for Fanconi anemia, so the T cells may come from the graft donor.

CDR3 residues: CSAPGQRGVTDTQYF. The CDR3 bases are TGCAGTGCACCGGGTCAGCGGGGGGTCACAGATACGCAGTATTTT. This chain connects TRBV20-1 to TRBJ2-3; 9 bases map to TRBD2. Trimming removed 6 bases from V and 2 bases from J; junction bases left unmatched: 9. From germline, CDR1 is DFQATT and CDR2 SNEGSKA (reference sequence). This CDR3 has 15 residues.